These T cell receptor beta chains were read from a single sample in a study of T cells in Graves' hyperthyroidism and ophthalmopathy. A single record per CDR3 protein comes from TCRdb applying MiXCR to the multiplex PCR reads. The table has about 290,000 distinct CDR3 sequences, around 17% seen once. Sample: blood. The receptors stem from a man aged 30 to 45 with Graves' hyperthyroidism. Each CDR3 is given with its conserved first and last residue. D genes are given only for firm matches. Clone size is stated in some rows and not others, as once, few, many or a class when expanded.

d_gene	abundance	v_gene	j_gene	CDR3aa	CDR3nt
.	few	TRBV6-2/TRBV6-3	TRBJ1-2	CASSYSSGGYYGYTF	TGTGCCAGCAGTTACTCGAGTGGGGGCTACTATGGCTACACCTTC
.	many	TRBV5-1	TRBJ2-3	CASLRGGSTDTQYF	TGCGCCAGCCTCAGAGGGGGTTCCACAGATACGCAGTATTTT
TRBD1	few	TRBV5-1	TRBJ1-3	CASSLWTGDSGNTIYF	TGCGCCAGCAGCTTGTGGACAGGCGACTCTGGAAACACCATATATTTT
TRBD2	many	TRBV24-1	TRBJ2-1	CATSDPPSGSYNEQFF	TGTGCCACCAGTGACCCTCCTAGCGGCTCCTACAATGAGCAGTTCTTC
.	many	TRBV5-1	TRBJ2-1	CASSLLREIPNNEQFF	TGCGCCAGCAGCTTGCTACGGGAGATCCCCAACAATGAGCAGTTCTTC
.	.	TRBV4-1	TRBJ2-5	CASSQEELLQETQYF	TGCGCCAGCAGCCAAGAGGAGTTACTCCAAGAGACCCAGTACTTC
TRBD2	.	TRBV12-3/TRBV12-4	TRBJ2-2	CASSRGLAGAGELFF	TGTGCCAGCAGTCGTGGACTAGCGGGAGCCGGGGAGCTGTTTTTT
TRBD1	few	TRBV5-1	TRBJ1-2	CASSLDSGGNYGYTF	TGCGCCAGCAGCTTGGATTCAGGGGGCAACTATGGCTACACCTTC
TRBD2	many	TRBV11-2	TRBJ2-1	CASSFPGTSGSSSYNEQFF	TGTGCCAGCAGCTTTCCCGGGACTAGCGGGTCAAGCTCCTACAATGAGCAGTTCTTC
.	.	TRBV20-1	TRBJ2-3	CSARDSLRGPDTQYF	TGCAGTGCTAGAGATTCCCTCCGAGGTCCAGATACGCAGTATTTT